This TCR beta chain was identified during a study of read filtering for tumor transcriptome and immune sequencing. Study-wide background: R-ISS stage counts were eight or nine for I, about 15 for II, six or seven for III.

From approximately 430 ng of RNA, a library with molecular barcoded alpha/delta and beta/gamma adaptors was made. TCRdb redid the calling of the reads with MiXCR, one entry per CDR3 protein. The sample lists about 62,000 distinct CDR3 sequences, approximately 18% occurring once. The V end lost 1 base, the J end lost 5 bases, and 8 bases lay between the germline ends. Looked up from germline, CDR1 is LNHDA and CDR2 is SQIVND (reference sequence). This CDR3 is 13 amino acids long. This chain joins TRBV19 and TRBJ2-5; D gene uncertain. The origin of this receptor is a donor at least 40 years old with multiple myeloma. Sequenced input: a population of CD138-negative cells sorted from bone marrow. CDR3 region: CASSIVTGETQYF. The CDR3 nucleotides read TGTGCCAGTAGTATAGTCACCGGGGAGACCCAGTACTTC.